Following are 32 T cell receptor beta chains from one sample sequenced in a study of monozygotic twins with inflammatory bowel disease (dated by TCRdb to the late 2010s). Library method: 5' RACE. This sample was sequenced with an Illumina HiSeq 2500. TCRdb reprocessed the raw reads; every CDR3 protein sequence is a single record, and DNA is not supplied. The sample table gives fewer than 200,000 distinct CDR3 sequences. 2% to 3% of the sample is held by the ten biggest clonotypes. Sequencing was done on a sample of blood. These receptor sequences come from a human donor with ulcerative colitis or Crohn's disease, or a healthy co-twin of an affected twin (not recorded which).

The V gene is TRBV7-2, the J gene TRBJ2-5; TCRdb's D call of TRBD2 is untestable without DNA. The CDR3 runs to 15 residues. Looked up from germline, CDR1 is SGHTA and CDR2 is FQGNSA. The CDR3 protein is CASSPRGTSGETQYF.

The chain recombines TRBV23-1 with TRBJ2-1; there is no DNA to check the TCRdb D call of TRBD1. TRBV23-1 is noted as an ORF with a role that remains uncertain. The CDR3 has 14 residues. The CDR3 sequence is CASSQSGRSNEQFF.

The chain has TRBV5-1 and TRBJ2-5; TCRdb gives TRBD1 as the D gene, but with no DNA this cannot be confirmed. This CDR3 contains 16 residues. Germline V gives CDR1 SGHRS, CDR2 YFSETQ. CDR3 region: CASSLQGGGLGETQYF.

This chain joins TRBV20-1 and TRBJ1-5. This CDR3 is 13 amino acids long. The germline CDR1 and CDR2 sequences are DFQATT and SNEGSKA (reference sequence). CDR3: CSARGRSNQPQHF.

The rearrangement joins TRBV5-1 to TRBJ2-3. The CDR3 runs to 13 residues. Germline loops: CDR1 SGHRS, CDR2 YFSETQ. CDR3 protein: CASSSIPTDTQYF.

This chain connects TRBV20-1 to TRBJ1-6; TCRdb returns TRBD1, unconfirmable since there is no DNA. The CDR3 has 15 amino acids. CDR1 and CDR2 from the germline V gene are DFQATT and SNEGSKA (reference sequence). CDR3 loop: CSASRTGENNSPLHF.

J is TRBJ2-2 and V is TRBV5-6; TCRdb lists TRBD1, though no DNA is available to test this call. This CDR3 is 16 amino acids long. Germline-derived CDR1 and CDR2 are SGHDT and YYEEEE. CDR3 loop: CASSRLQGYLGGELFF.

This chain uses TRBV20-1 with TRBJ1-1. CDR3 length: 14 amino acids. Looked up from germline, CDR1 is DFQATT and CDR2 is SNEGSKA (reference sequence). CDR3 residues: CSARFRGMNTEAFF.

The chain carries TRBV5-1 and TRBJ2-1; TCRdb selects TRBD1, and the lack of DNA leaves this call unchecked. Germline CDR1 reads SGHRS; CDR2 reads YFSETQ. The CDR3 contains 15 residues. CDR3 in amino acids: CASSFSGVIGNEQFF.

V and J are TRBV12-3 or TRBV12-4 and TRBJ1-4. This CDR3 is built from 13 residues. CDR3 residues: CASSLQAWGILFF.

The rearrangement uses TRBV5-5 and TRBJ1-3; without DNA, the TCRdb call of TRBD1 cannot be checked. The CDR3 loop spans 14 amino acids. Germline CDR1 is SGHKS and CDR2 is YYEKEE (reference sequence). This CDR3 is CASSLDRPGAKLYF. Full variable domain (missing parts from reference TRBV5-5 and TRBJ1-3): DAGVTQSPTHLIKTRGQQVTLRCSPISGHKSVSWYQQVLGQGPQFIFQYYEKEERGRGNFPDRFSARQFPNYSSELNVNALLLGDSALYLCASSLDRPGAKLYFGEGSWLTVV.

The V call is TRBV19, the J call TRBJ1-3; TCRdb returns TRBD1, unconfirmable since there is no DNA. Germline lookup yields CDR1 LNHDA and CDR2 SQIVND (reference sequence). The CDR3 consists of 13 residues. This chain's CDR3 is CASNSGDRNTIYF. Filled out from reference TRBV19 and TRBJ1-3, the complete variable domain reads DGGITQSPKYLFRKEGQNVTLSCEQNLNHDAMYWYRQDPGQGLRLIYYSQIVNDFQKGDIAEGYSVSREKKESFPLTVTSAQKNPTAFYLCASNSGDRNTIYFGEGSWLTVV.

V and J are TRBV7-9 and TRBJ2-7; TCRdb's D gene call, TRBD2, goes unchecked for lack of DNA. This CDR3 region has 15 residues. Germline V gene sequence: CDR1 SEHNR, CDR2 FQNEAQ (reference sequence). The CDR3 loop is CASSPIGQDSYEQYF.

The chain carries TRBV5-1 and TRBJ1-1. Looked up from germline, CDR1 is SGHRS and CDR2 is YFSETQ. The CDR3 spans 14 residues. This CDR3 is CAGSSGFRGAEAFF.

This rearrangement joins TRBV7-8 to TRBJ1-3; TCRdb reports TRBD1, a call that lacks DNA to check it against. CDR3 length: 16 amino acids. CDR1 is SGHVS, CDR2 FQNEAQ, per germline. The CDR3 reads CASSIGTAGSGNTIYF.

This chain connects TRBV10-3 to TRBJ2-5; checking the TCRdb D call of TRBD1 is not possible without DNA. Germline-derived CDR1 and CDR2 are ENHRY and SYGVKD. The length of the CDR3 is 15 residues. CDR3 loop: CAISEGGGEQETQYF.

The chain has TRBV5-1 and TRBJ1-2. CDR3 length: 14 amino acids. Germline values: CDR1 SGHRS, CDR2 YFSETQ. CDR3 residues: CASSLTVNNYGYTF.

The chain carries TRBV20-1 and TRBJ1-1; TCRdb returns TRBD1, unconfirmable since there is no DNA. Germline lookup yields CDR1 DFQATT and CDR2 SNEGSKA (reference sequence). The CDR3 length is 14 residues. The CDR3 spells CSARVPGGNTEAFF.

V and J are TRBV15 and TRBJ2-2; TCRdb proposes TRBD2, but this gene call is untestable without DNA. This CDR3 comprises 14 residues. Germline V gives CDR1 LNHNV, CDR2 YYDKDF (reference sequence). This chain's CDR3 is CATQPSGITGELFF.

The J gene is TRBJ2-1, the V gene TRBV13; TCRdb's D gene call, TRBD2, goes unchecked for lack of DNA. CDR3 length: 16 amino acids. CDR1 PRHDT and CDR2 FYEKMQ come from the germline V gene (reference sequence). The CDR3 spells CASSPPGTSGYNEQFF.

CDR3 sequence reads: CASSLAGPFTGELFF. The chain couples TRBV5-1 to TRBJ2-2; the TRBD2 assignment by TCRdb is unverifiable without DNA. Germline lookup yields CDR1 SGHRS and CDR2 YFSETQ. This CDR3 has 15 amino acids.

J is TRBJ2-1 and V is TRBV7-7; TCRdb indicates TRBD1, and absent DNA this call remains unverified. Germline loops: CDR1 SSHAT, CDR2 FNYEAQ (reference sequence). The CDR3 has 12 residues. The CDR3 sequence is CASSPDSTEQFF.

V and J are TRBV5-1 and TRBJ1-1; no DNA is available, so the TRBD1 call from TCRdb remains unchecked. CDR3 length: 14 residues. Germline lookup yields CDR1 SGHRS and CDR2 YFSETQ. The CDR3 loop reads CASSKTGETTEAFF.

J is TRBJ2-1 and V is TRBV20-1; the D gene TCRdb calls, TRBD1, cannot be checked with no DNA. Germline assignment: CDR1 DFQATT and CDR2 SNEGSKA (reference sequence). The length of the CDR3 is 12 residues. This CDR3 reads CSVTGGGNEQFF.

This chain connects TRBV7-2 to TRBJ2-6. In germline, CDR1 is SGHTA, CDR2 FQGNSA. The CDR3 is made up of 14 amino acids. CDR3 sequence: CASSLAPGANVLTF.

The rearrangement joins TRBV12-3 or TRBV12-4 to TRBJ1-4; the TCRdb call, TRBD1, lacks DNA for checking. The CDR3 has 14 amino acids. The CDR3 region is CASSWGATNEKLFF.

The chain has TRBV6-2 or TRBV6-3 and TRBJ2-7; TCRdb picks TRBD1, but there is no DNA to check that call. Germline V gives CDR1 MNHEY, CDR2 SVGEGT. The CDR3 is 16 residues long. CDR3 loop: CASSYSLGDNSYEQYF.

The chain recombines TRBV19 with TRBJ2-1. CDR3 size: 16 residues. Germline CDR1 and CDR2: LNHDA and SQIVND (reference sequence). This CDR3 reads CASSIGAQLRHNEQFF.

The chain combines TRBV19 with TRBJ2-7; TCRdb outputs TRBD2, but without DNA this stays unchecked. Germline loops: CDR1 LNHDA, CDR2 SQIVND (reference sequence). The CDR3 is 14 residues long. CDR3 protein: CASRSIGPSYEQYF.

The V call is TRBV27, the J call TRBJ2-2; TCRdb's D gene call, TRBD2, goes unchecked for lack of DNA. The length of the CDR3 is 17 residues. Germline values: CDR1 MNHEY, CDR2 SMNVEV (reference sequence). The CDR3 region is CASSPGRDYFNTGELFF.

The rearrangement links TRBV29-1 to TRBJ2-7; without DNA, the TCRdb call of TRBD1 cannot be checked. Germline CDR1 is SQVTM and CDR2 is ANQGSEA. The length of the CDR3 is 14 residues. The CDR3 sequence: CSVDSGTGKDEQYF.

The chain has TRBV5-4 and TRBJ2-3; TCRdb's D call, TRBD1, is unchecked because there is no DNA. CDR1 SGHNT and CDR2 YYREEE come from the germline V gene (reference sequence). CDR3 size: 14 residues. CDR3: CASSFGGGADTQYF.